Following are 23 T cell receptor beta chains from one sample sequenced in a study of blood T cell repertoires in COVID-19. Profiling relied on immunoSEQ multiplex PCR, and the TCRdb table lists in-frame clones only, not all of them. Among under 85,000 clones, around 89% were seen once, and the ten largest hold approximately 15%. The sample consisted of peripheral blood. These receptors were obtained from a man aged 70-80 years with active or convalescent COVID-19.

The J gene is TRBJ1-2, the V gene TRBV18; D gene unclear. This CDR3 has 13 residues. Germline CDR1 reads KGHSH; CDR2 reads LQKENI. With 4 bases removed from V and 7 bases from J, the gap between germline ends came to 13 bases. The CDR3 region is CASSRPESPGYTF. DNA of the CDR3: TGTGCCAGCTCACGACCGGAGTCACCTGGCTACACCTTC.

J is TRBJ2-1 and V is TRBV5-6, with 14 bases matching TRBD2. The V and J ends lost 0 bases and 9 bases, in that order; junction bases with no gene match: 11. Per the germline V gene, CDR1 is SGHDT and CDR2 is YYEEEE. CDR3 length: 18 amino acids. The CDR3 region is CASSLGGLAGARSSEQFF. The CDR3 nucleotides read TGTGCCAGCAGCTTGGGGGGACTAGCGGGAGCTCGGTCGAGTGAGCAGTTCTTC. The full variable domain, rest sourced from reference TRBV5-6 and TRBJ2-1, is DAGVTQSPTHLIKTRGQQVTLRCSPKSGHDTVSWYQQALGQGPQFIFQYYEEEERQRGNFPDRFSGHQFPNYSSELNVNALLLGDSALYLCASSLGGLAGARSSEQFFGPGTRLTVL.

The chain has TRBV2 and TRBJ2-2; TRBD1 is a possible D gene (7 bases). CDR3 length equals 14 residues. Germline CDR1 reads SNHLY; CDR2 reads FYNNEI. V lost 6 bases and J 6 bases, leaving 14 bases between the germline ends. DNA for the CDR3: TGTGCCAGCAGGAGGGGGGACAGCCCCGGGGAGCTGTTTTTT. It is translated as CASRRGDSPGELFF. Full variable domain (rest looked up from reference TRBV2 and TRBJ2-2): EPEVTQTPSHQVTQMGQEVILRCVPISNHLYFYWYRQILGQKVEFLVSFYNNEISEKSEIFDDQFSVERPDGSNFTLKIRSTKLEDSAMYFCASRRGDSPGELFFGEGSRLTVL.

The chain has TRBV9 and TRBJ2-5, with 7 bases matching TRBD1. The V segment lost 6 bases and the J segment 2 bases; nucleotides outside the gene matches: 10. The CDR3 is 15 amino acids. CDR1 and CDR2 (germline): SGDLS, YYNGEE. The CDR3 DNA reads TGTGCCAGCAACTTAGTCGGGACAGTACAAGAGACCCAGTACTTC. This encodes CASNLVGTVQETQYF. The full variable domain, completed using reference TRBV9 and TRBJ2-5, is DSGVTQTPKHLITATGQRVTLRCSPRSGDLSVYWYQQSLDQGLQFLIQYYNGEERAKGNILERFSAQQFPDLHSELNLSSLELGDSALYFCASNLVGTVQETQYFGPGTRLLVL.

V and J are TRBV3-1 (or the pseudogene TRBV3-2) and TRBJ1-1, with 7 bases matching TRBD1. This CDR3 is built from 14 residues. Trimming removed 3 bases from V and 10 bases from J; junction bases left unmatched: 11. CDR1 is LGHDT, CDR2 YNNKEL, per germline (reference sequence). CDR3 protein: CASSQGGRGSGAFF. The CDR3 region has the DNA TGTGCCAGCAGCCAGGGGGGCAGGGGGTCGGGAGCTTTCTTT.

The rearrangement joins TRBV7-2 to TRBJ1-4; 10 bases fit TRBD1. The CDR3 sequence is 14 residues long. Germline V CDR1 and CDR2: SGHTA, FQGNSA. The junction had 3 bases not matched to a gene; V was cut back by 4 bases and J by 7 bases. The CDR3 nucleotides are TGTGCCAGCAGCTACCGGGACAGGGGTGAAAAACTGTTTTTT. It encodes CASSYRDRGEKLFF.

The chain couples TRBV5-1 to TRBJ2-1; D not resolved. This CDR3 is built from 13 residues. Per germline, CDR1 SGHRS and CDR2 YFSETQ. Trimming took 3 bases from V and 8 from J, leaving 12 bases between them. CDR3 in amino acids: CASSWALGYEQFF. The CDR3 DNA follows: TGCGCCAGCAGCTGGGCCTTAGGATATGAGCAGTTCTTC.

The chain is built from TRBV28 and TRBJ1-2, with D tentatively TRBD1 (6 bases). With 7 bases removed from V and 4 bases from J, the gap between germline ends came to 16 bases. The germline V gene encodes CDR1 MDHEN and CDR2 SYDVKM. The CDR3 covers 14 residues. CDR3 protein: CASTSAGTPYGYTF. CDR3 DNA sequence: TGTGCCAGCACTTCGGCCGGGACACCCTATGGCTACACCTTC.

V and J are TRBV6-5 and TRBJ2-2, with TRBD2 identical over 8 bases. With 6 bases clipped from V and 4 bases from J, the junction kept 7 bases outside the gene matches. Germline loops: CDR1 MNHEY, CDR2 SVGAGI. This CDR3 is 15 amino acids long. The CDR3 nucleotides read TGTGCCAGCAGCCTAGGACTAGCTGTCACCGGGGAGCTGTTTTTT. Protein: CASSLGLAVTGELFF.

The chain links TRBV6-4 to TRBJ2-1; 9 nucleotides align to TRBD2. CDR1 is MRHNA and CDR2 is SNTAGT in the germline V gene. V dropped 4 bases and J dropped 0; count of bases not matched to a gene: 1. The CDR3 has 15 residues. The DNA for the CDR3 is TGTGCCAGCAGTGTTAGCGGGAGCTCCTACAATGAGCAGTTCTTC. Translation gives CASSVSGSSYNEQFF.

The chain combines TRBV10-3 with TRBJ1-2; D unclear. The CDR3 runs to 15 residues. Germline-derived CDR1 and CDR2 are ENHRY and SYGVKD. The V end lost 6 bases, the J end lost 8 bases, and 22 bases lay between the germline ends. The CDR3 loop is CAISSAPAASRGYTF. The CDR3 coding sequence is TGTGCCATCAGCTCAGCCCCGGCGGCTTCTAGGGGCTACACCTTC.

This clone was recorded once. The chain employs TRBV2 and TRBJ1-5; D gene uncertain. Trimming stripped 8 bases from V and 3 bases from J, with 17 bases between. From germline, CDR1 is SNHLY and CDR2 FYNNEI. The CDR3 sequence is 15 residues long. The CDR3 DNA reads TGTGCCAGCTCCATGGGAGGGCGTGTCAATCAGCCCCAGCATTTT. It codes for CASSMGGRVNQPQHF.

V usage is TRBV3-1 (or the pseudogene TRBV3-2) and J usage is TRBJ2-3; 7 bases map to TRBD2. The V gene's germline CDR1 is LGHDT and CDR2 YNNKEL (reference sequence). The CDR3 covers 12 residues. Unmatched junction bases numbered 5, after V lost 0 bases and J lost 14 bases. CDR3 residues: CASSQDGGFPYF. Here the CDR3 DNA reads TGTGCCAGCAGCCAAGACGGGGGGTTTCCGTATTTT.

The chain carries TRBV7-8 and TRBJ2-7, with a weak D call TRBD2 (5 bases). Germline lookup yields CDR1 SGHVS and CDR2 FQNEAQ. V lost 3 bases and J 4 bases, leaving 13 bases between the germline ends. The CDR3 contains 14 residues. The CDR3 DNA follows: TGTGCCAGCAGCTTCGGGGATTCAAGGTACGAGCAGTACTTC. It codes for CASSFGDSRYEQYF. The full variable domain, rest sourced from reference TRBV7-8 and TRBJ2-7, is GAGVSQSPRYKVAKRGQDVALRCDPISGHVSLFWYQQALGQGPEFLTYFQNEAQLDKSGLPSDRFFAERPEGSVSTLKIQRTQQEDSAVYLCASSFGDSRYEQYFGPGTRLTVT.

This sequence joins TRBV3-1 (or the pseudogene TRBV3-2) and TRBJ2-7; no clear D. Looked up from germline, CDR1 is LGHDT and CDR2 is YNNKEL (reference sequence). This CDR3 region has 13 residues. V lost 4 bases and J 3 bases, leaving 10 bases between the germline ends. CDR3 sequence (DNA): TGTGCCAGCAGCCGTCTAACCCGCTACGAGCAGTACTTC. Its protein product is CASSRLTRYEQYF.

This chain links TRBV19 with TRBJ2-1; TRBD2 matches at 11 bases. Trimming at V came to 1 base and at J to 9 bases, leaving 11 bases not matched to a gene. The CDR3 has 17 residues. CDR1 and CDR2 (germline): LNHDA, SQIVND (reference sequence). The CDR3 loop reads CASSIAPLAGVGSEQFF. As DNA, the CDR3 is TGTGCCAGTAGTATAGCCCCACTAGCGGGAGTAGGGAGTGAGCAGTTCTTC. The variable domain in full, completed from reference TRBV19 and TRBJ2-1, reads DGGITQSPKYLFRKEGQNVTLSCEQNLNHDAMYWYRQDPGQGLRLIYYSQIVNDFQKGDIAEGYSVSREKKESFPLTVTSAQKNPTAFYLCASSIAPLAGVGSEQFFGPGTRLTVL.

This clone was seen only once. This sequence joins TRBV27 and TRBJ1-2, with 8 bases that match TRBD1. Germline CDR1 MNHEY, CDR2 SMNVEV (reference sequence). The CDR3 loop spans 14 amino acids. V gave up 7 bases and J gave up 4 bases; unmatched junction bases: 8. The CDR3 DNA is TGTGCCAGCATGACCCGACAGGGGATCTATGGCTACACCTTC. It translates to CASMTRQGIYGYTF.

This sequence joins TRBV28 and TRBJ1-2; the D gene is possibly TRBD1 (6 bases). This CDR3 has 11 amino acids. Germline V lookup: CDR1 MDHEN, CDR2 SYDVKM. V lost 5 bases and J 5 bases, leaving 6 bases between the germline ends. CDR3 residues: CASSQGYGYTF. For the CDR3, the DNA is TGTGCCAGCAGTCAGGGGTATGGCTACACCTTC.

Written as DNA, the CDR3 is TGTGCCAGTTTAGACGGGGGAGCTGGGGCCAACGTCCTGACTTTC. Protein: CASLDGGAGANVLTF. This chain links TRBV19 with TRBJ2-6; TRBD2 might be the D (6 bases). This CDR3 has 15 amino acids. From germline, CDR1 is LNHDA and CDR2 SQIVND (reference sequence). Trimming shortened V by 8 bases and J by 2 bases, and 13 bases separated the two germline ends.

This sequence joins TRBV7-2 and TRBJ2-7; 10 nucleotides agree with TRBD1. Germline CDR1 reads SGHTA; CDR2 reads FQGNSA. The CDR3 consists of 15 residues. V shed 5 bases, J shed 7 bases, and the junction held 11 bases outside the gene matches. The CDR3 coding sequence is TGTGCCAGCAGCCTCCGACAGGGGGCGTCCTTTGAGCAGTACTTC. Translation: CASSLRQGASFEQYF.

This rearrangement joins TRBV30 to TRBJ2-5; D unresolved. Germline CDR1 reads GTSNPN; CDR2 reads SVGIG (reference sequence). The CDR3 has 15 residues. Trimming removed 6 bases at V and 5 bases at J, with 22 bases between. The CDR3 DNA is TGTGCCTGCGTGCCTAGTCTGCAAAGCCAGGAGACCCAGTACTTC. It encodes CACVPSLQSQETQYF.

This clone was seen just once. The rearrangement uses TRBV19 and TRBJ1-6; D may be TRBD1 (6 bases). The CDR3 has 14 residues. Trimming cost V 3 bases and J 14 bases, with 17 bases left between them. Germline V gives CDR1 LNHDA, CDR2 SQIVND (reference sequence). The CDR3 DNA reads as TGTGCCAGTAGTATGGACAGCTTGTTTGGAGCCCTCCACTTT. Translated, it gives CASSMDSLFGALHF.

CDR3 coding DNA: TGTGCCAGCAGTATGGGCGCCAGCACAGATACGCAGTATTTT. As protein: CASSMGASTDTQYF. The rearrangement joins TRBV7-3 to TRBJ2-3; D is unclear. The V end was cut by 6 bases, the J end by 0 bases, with 10 bases between. The CDR3 length is 14 residues. Germline CDR1 is SGHTA and CDR2 is FQGTGA.